Included here is one T cell receptor (beta chain) sequence, with context. What antigen it recognizes has not been identified. Base qualities are not recorded, but no much larger clone differs from it by a single base. Reading the germline V gene (reference sequence) gives CDR1 SEHNR and CDR2 FQNEAQ. Trimming costs V 5 bases and J 0 bases, and their ends lie 17 bases apart. From the cysteine through the phenylalanine, the CDR3 covers 16 amino acids. Kept here is only the CDR3 DNA, which spans 48 bases and is read in frame from base 1. CD8 naive samples were obtained by positive selection for CCR7 among CD45RO-negative cells, yielding a CD45RA+CCR7+ population from which TemRA cells were excluded. Healthy HIV-negative adults with no recently reported acute infections or vaccinations were included as donors. Only Caucasian adults living in Nashville, Tennessee, USA were represented among the donors. Blood was collected by leukapheresis, and PBMCs were isolated by Ficoll-Histopaque density gradient centrifugation and then cryopreserved in liquid nitrogen vapor phase. Analytical flow cytometry was used to check the purity and quantity of every magnetically sorted T cell population. Genomic DNA was isolated from every sorted fraction and measured by UV absorbance on a Nanodrop 2000c.

Using the deep immunoSEQ assay, multiplex PCR amplified TCR CDR3 regions from genomic DNA. Extracted genomic DNA from each cell subset was distributed evenly across all wells of several immunoSEQ 96-well plates, and each plate was treated as a replicate. For sorted subsets, roughly 200 ng of genomic DNA, equivalent to 25,000 to 35,000 T cell genomes, went into each replicate PCR. Purified libraries were measured with a Qubit 3.0 fluorometer, size-checked on a Bioanalyzer 2100, and measured again with the KAPA Library Quantification kit. Every immunoSEQ 96-well plate was sequenced on a dedicated single-read 150-cycle Illumina NextSeq 550 flow cell. Per the original workflow: Because the immunoSEQ output included only junctional sequences and no quality scores, the filtering could not be the same as the filtering used for full-length reads. To assign V/J genes and CDR3, sequences were annotated against IMGT germline references using PyIR, a Python wrapper for IgBLAST v1.9. Reads were removed for weak V/J assignments (E-value above 1e-6), missing CDR3, stop codons, out-of-frame junctions, or ambiguous translated residues. A V3J clonotype was defined by an identical inferred V gene, J gene, and CDR3 amino acid sequence. Percentage overlap between repertoires was calculated by dividing the number of shared unique clonotypes by the size of the smaller repertoire. Three approaches were used to assess repertoire richness: RTK rarefaction, the Chao1 estimator, and Recon v2.1 estimates of unobserved clonotypes. For all TCRbeta clonotypes obtained by the gDNA method from several donors, generation probabilities were computed with OLGA. TCRdb took over this immuneACCESS table, retaining in-frame rearrangements with V and J assigned. Such tables are incomplete; in checked studies, under half of the missing clones stem from an unresolved V gene, and the remainder is unexplained. V and J calls and clone size are those listed in that table; D and trimming were worked out from the DNA. The sample records about 2.2 million clones, about 92% of which are singletons. Of the sample, roughly 1.8% is held by the ten largest clones.

These data belong to a study of shared clonotypes between healthy human individuals (dated by TCRdb to 2018 to 2021). With respect to the entire study: A couple of women and three men aged 18 to 49 years were included in the cohort. Per donor, three plates each were used for CD4 naive and CD4 memory, two for CD8 naive, and one for CD8 memory. To estimate repertoire size and how much clonotypes are shared between individuals, the study performed deep sequencing of blood TCR repertoires from 4 to 6 healthy adults. To increase sequencing depth and limit assay-specific biases, different laboratories used diverse techniques to prepare libraries and sequence TCR repertoires. Per donor, leukapheresis produced somewhere between about 0.94 and 10 billion PBMCs.

Results and caveats for the whole study, not just this receptor: Compared with non-shared clonotypes, the clonotypes found in all four sorted-subset donors had higher generation probabilities. Pairwise subsampling indicated that sequencing depth was expected to affect the degree of clonotype sharing among donors. Sharing across several donors was observed for about 5% of naive CD4, 3% to 3.5% of naive CD8, about 2.3% of memory CD4, and 0.4% of memory CD8 clonotypes. Only blood was sampled, and tissue TCR repertoires likely differ from those in blood. Estimated clonotype richness was generally larger for naive than for memory subsets. Incomplete sequencing was indicated by rarefaction of sorted-subset datasets, despite the large sequencing depth. Because the study included a small number of donors, the genetic and exposure-history diversity represented was limited.

This TCR was sampled from a man aged 18 to 29 in good health. Some clones in this sample may be carry-over from other donors' samples. The source material was naive CD8+ T cells from PBMCs. The cell subset or site label for this specimen denotes: CD45RA+CCR7+. The chain is assembled from TRBV7-9 and TRBJ2-7, with no reliable assignment of the D segment. The CDR3 protein is CASSPDVGLTSYEQYF. The DNA sequence is as follows: TGTGCCAGCAGCCCAGACGTAGGCCTTACCTCCTACGAGCAGTACTTC.